The 16 T cell receptor beta chains in this list originate from one sample, sequenced in a study of CD8 T cells in Susac syndrome. Random hexamers were used to reverse transcribe an amount of about 0.45 to 1 ug RNA. A single record per CDR3 protein comes from TCRdb applying MiXCR to the immunoSEQ multiplex PCR reads. There are about 440,000 distinct CDR3 sequences in the sample; more than 80% occur only once, and approximately 0.11% lies in the top ten. Sample: CD8+ T cells from PBMCs. These TCRs come from a human donor with multiple sclerosis.

V is TRBV4-1 and J is TRBJ2-3, with D uncertain. Germline loops: CDR1 MGHRA, CDR2 YSYEKL. The CDR3 contains 16 residues. V shed 4 bases and J shed 4 bases, with 18 bases lying between them. The CDR3 DNA is TGCGCCAGCAGCCCGGTTTGGACCTTTGAGTCAGATACGCAGTATTTT. This encodes CASSPVWTFESDTQYF.

The chain's CDR3 is CASSLVGAGAGTDTQYF. CDR3 coding DNA: TGTGCCAGCAGCTTGGTGGGGGCGGGAGCTGGGACAGATACGCAGTATTTT. The V call is TRBV7-6, the J call TRBJ2-3; maybe TRBD2 (7 bases). The germline V and J ends were trimmed by 3 bases and 3 bases, with 19 bases remaining between them. CDR1 and CDR2 (germline): SGHVS, FNYEAQ. The CDR3 covers 17 residues.

There are a few counts of this clonotype. A read error may account for a junction end that differs from germline. The chain combines TRBV27 with TRBJ2-3; the D gene could be TRBD1 or TRBD2 (6 bases each). The CDR3 extends over 15 amino acids. The germline V gene has CDR1 MNHEY and CDR2 SMNVEV (reference sequence). The CDR3 protein is CASSFGGPSTDTQYF. DNA of the CDR3: TGTGCTAGCAGTTTTGGGGGGCCTAGCACAGATACGCAGTATTTT.

This clonotype was detected once. The gene calls are TRBV20-1 and TRBJ2-7, with 7 bases identical to TRBD2. The length of the CDR3 is 14 residues. V was clipped by 1 base and J by 1 base; unmatched bases: 4. Germline loops: CDR1 DFQATT, CDR2 SNEGSKA (reference sequence). The CDR3 DNA reads as TGCAGTGCTAGAGCCGCCGGGGGGTCCTACGAGCAGTACTTC. Translation: CSARAAGGSYEQYF.

This sequence joins TRBV27 and TRBJ2-4; D not certain. The CDR3 has 16 residues. V lost 4 bases and J lost 0, with 13 bases in between. Germline-derived CDR1 and CDR2 are MNHEY and SMNVEV (reference sequence). In nucleotides, the CDR3 is TGTGCCAGCAGTTCGCAGAGTGATCTAGCCAAAAACATTCAGTACTTC. The encoded protein is CASSSQSDLAKNIQYF.

V gene TRBV10-2 combines with J gene TRBJ2-7, with TRBD2 identical over 13 bases. The trim removed 10 bases at V and 7 bases at J, leaving 10 bases unmatched. The CDR3 totals 14 residues. Germline V gives CDR1 WSHSY, CDR2 SAAADI. CDR3 coding DNA: TGCGCCACCGGGACTAGCGGGAACTCGGGGGAGCAGTACTTC. Protein product: CATGTSGNSGEQYF.

The chain carries TRBV5-1 and TRBJ1-6; D is uncertain. This CDR3 comprises 13 residues. Germline CDR1 reads SGHRS; CDR2 reads YFSETQ. V dropped 4 bases and J dropped 9 bases, with 11 bases sitting between them. The CDR3: CASSPIRGSPLHF. CDR3 nucleotides: TGCGCCAGCAGCCCCATAAGAGGTTCACCCCTCCACTTT.

This clonotype was found once. This rearrangement joins TRBV6-5 to TRBJ2-5; D may be TRBD1 (6 bases). This CDR3 has 13 residues. V was cut by 10 bases and J by 5 bases, with 17 bases left in between. Germline CDR1 is MNHEY and CDR2 is SVGAGI. The CDR3 DNA follows: TGTGCCACCGAAACAGGGTTTGGCGAGACCCAGTACTTC. Translation: CATETGFGETQYF.

The DNA for the CDR3 is TGTGCCAGCAGTTTGGAGGGAAAGAACACTGAAGCTTTCTTT. Encoded protein: CASSLEGKNTEAFF. The genes are TRBV12-3 or TRBV12-4 and TRBJ1-1; the D is unclear. The CDR3 covers 14 residues. Trimming shortened V by 3 bases and J by 1 base, and 9 bases separated the two germline ends.

The chain links TRBV4-1 to TRBJ2-3, with 7 bases aligning to TRBD2. From germline, CDR1 is MGHRA and CDR2 YSYEKL. The CDR3 length is 15 residues. Germline trimming cut 2 bases from V and 1 base from J; bases unmatched to any gene: 3. CDR3 nucleotide sequence: TGCGCCAGCAGCCAAAGGGGAGGGGGCACAGATACGCAGTATTTT. Translating it yields CASSQRGGGTDTQYF.

V gene TRBV11-2 combines with J gene TRBJ1-2, with 11 bases lining up with TRBD1. The germline V gene has CDR1 SGHAT and CDR2 FQNNGV. J was trimmed by 0 bases and V by 5 bases; bases with no gene match: 8. CDR3 length: 17 residues. The CDR3 spells CASSRTGGDHANYGYTF. The CDR3 DNA sequence: TGTGCCAGCAGCCGGACAGGGGGCGATCACGCTAACTATGGCTACACCTTC.

The V and J genes are TRBV5-1 and TRBJ2-1; 9 bases line up with TRBD2. CDR3 size: 17 residues. Germline CDR1 SGHRS, CDR2 YFSETQ. V dropped 0 bases and J dropped 3; count of bases not matched to a gene: 7. The CDR3 DNA follows: TGCGCCAGCAGCTTGGGTCGCGGGGGGGCTGGCTACAATGAGCAGTTCTTC. Its protein product is CASSLGRGGAGYNEQFF.

This chain links TRBV5-1 with TRBJ2-1; D may match TRBD1 or TRBD2 (5 bases each). The germline CDR1 and CDR2 sequences are SGHRS and YFSETQ. The CDR3 is 16 amino acids. Trimming shortened V by 0 bases and J by 1 base, and 11 bases separated the two germline ends. The CDR3 is CASSLGGIGSYNEQFF. The CDR3 coding sequence is TGCGCCAGCAGCTTGGGGGGGATTGGATCCTACAATGAGCAGTTCTTC.

This clonotype was seen only once. The genes are TRBV6-1 and TRBJ2-1; 7 bases fit TRBD2. The J segment lost 7 bases and the V segment lost 7 bases, leaving 16 bases of the junction unmatched. The CDR3 loop spans 16 amino acids. CDR1 and CDR2 (germline): MNHNS, SASEGT. CDR3 sequence reads: CASMGVVVGGSNEQFF. The CDR3 DNA reads TGTGCCAGCATGGGAGTAGTTGTGGGCGGGAGTAATGAGCAGTTCTTC.

This sequence joins TRBV4-1 and TRBJ2-7; 16 positions agree with TRBD2. In germline, CDR1 is MGHRA, CDR2 YSYEKL. V lost 4 bases and J lost 3; bases outside the gene matches: 6. The CDR3 totals 17 residues. The CDR3 DNA follows: TGCGCCAGCAGCCCTCCGGGACTAGCGGGAGGGAACTACGAGCAGTACTTC. It translates to CASSPPGLAGGNYEQYF.

This rearrangement joins TRBV27 to TRBJ2-1; 7 nucleotides align to TRBD2. Trimming cost V 4 bases and J 5 bases; bases outside gene matches: 5. This CDR3 is built from 14 residues. CDR1 and CDR2 (germline): MNHEY, SMNVEV (reference sequence). CDR3 nucleotides: TGTGCCAGCAGTTCCCTAGCGGCCGACAATGAGCAGTTCTTC. This gives the protein CASSSLAADNEQFF.